This is a list of T cell receptor beta chains from one sample in a study of T cell changes during pregnancy in multiple sclerosis. Measured with immunoSEQ multiplex PCR; TCRdb has only the in-frame clones, and not every one. The sample has around 100,000 clones, 85% to 95% seen once. This sample comprised peripheral blood, obtained before pregnancy. The source of these receptors is a female donor with multiple sclerosis, enrolled in a pregnancy study. Both conserved end residues are part of each CDR3. D genes are given only for firm matches. For some rows the clone size is stated as once, few or many, or as a class when expanded; others skip it.

TRBJ1-5,NA,TRBV27,NA,TGTGCCAGCAGTTTCCAGGGGATTGGCAATCAGCCCCAGCATTTT,CASSFQGIGNQPQHF
TRBJ2-7,NA,TRBV6-1,NA,TGTGCCAGCAGTGATGGCATAAACCTGGAGCAGTACTTC,CASSDGINLEQYF
TRBJ2-2,NA,TRBV28,NA,TGTGCCAGCAGTTCGCGGGTCGGGGTTGGCGGCGGGGAGCTGTTTTTT,CASSSRVGVGGGELFF
TRBJ2-3,NA,TRBV6-4,NA,TGTGCCAGCAGTACGGATGGGCAGGGCTCAGATACGCAGTATTTT,CASSTDGQGSDTQYF
TRBJ1-5,NA,TRBV6-1,NA,TGTGCCAGCAGTGAAGCGGGACATAGCAATCAGCCCCAGCATTTT,CASSEAGHSNQPQHF
TRBJ2-7,NA,TRBV27,TRBD2,TGTGCCAGCAGTCCGCGGGGGGCCTCTTTCTACGAGCAGTACTTC,CASSPRGASFYEQYF
TRBJ2-6,NA,TRBV6-5,TRBD1,TGTGCCAGCAGACCACAGGGGGCCGGGGCCAACGTCCTGACTTTC,CASRPQGAGANVLTF
TRBJ2-7,NA,TRBV19,TRBD1,TGTGCCAGTAGTATAAGGGACAGGGGTTTCTACGAGCAGTACTTC,CASSIRDRGFYEQYF
TRBJ1-3,NA,TRBV7-2,NA,TGTGCCAGCACCCCAACGACAGCAATTCTCTCTGGAAACACCATATATTTT,CASTPTTAILSGNTIYF
TRBJ1-1,NA,TRBV4-1,NA,TGCGCCAGCAGCCTGGGCCCGAACACTGAAGCTTTCTTT,CASSLGPNTEAFF
TRBJ2-7,once,TRBV5-6,TRBD2,TGTGCCAGCGGACGCCAGCTAGCGGGGGAGCAGTACTTC,CASGRQLAGEQYF
TRBJ1-1,NA,TRBV7-9,NA,TGTGCCAGCAGCTCAGTCACAGGACTGAACACTGAAGCTTTCTTT,CASSSVTGLNTEAFF
TRBJ1-2,NA,TRBV19,TRBD1,TGTGCCAGTATGGGGGCTGGTACAGGGGGCTATGGCTACACCTTC,CASMGAGTGGYGYTF
TRBJ2-1,NA,TRBV2,TRBD2,TGTGCCAGCAGTGAAGGTCTAGCGGGGTTCAATGAGCAGTTCTTC,CASSEGLAGFNEQFF
TRBJ2-1,NA,TRBV15,NA,TGTGCCACCAGCAGAGATCGGGTGACTGAGCAGTTCTTC,CATSRDRVTEQFF
TRBJ1-5,NA,TRBV7-2,NA,TGTGCCAGCAGCCGTACAGGCGATAGCAATCAGCCCCAGCATTTT,CASSRTGDSNQPQHF
TRBJ2-5,NA,TRBV9,TRBD2,TGTGCCAGCAGCGTAGGGCGGGAGCAGAGGAAAGAGACCCAGTACTTC,CASSVGREQRKETQYF
TRBJ2-3,once,TRBV11-2,NA,TGTGCCAGCAGCTTCGTTACCGGGCCAGGGGATACGCAGTATTTT,CASSFVTGPGDTQYF
TRBJ1-3,NA,TRBV5-4,NA,TGTGCCAGCGCCGGGGGTGGAAACACCATATATTTT,CASAGGGNTIYF
TRBJ2-1,once,TRBV23-1,NA,TGCGCCAGCAGTCGAAGGCCCAGAGGCTCCTACAATGAGCAGTTCTTC,CASSRRPRGSYNEQFF